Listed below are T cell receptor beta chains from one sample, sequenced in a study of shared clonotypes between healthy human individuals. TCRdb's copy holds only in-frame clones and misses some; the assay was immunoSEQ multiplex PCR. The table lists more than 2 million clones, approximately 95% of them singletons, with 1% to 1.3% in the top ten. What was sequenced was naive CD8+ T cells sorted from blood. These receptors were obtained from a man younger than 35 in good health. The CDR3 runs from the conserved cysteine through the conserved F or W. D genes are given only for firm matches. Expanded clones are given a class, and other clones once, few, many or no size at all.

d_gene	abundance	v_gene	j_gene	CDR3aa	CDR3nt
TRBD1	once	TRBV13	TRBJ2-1	CASSLGGTGYNEQFF	TGTGCCAGCAGCTTAGGTGGGACAGGGTACAATGAGCAGTTCTTC
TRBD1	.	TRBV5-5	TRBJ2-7	CASSLWPDRGGQYF	TGTGCCAGCAGCTTGTGGCCGGACAGGGGAGGGCAGTACTTC
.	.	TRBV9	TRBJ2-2	CASSPTILSTGELFF	TGTGCCAGCAGCCCCACCATTTTGTCCACCGGGGAGCTGTTTTTT
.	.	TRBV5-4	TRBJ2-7	CASSSPPYEQYF	TGTGCCAGCAGCTCACCCCCCTACGAGCAGTACTTC
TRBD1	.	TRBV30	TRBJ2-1	CAWRRQGSYNEQFF	TGTGCCTGGAGAAGACAGGGAAGTTACAATGAGCAGTTCTTC
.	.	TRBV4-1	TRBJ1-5	CASSQGNSNQPQHF	TGCGCCAGCAGCCAAGGAAATAGCAATCAGCCCCAGCATTTT
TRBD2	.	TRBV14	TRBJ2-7	CASSRRGLAGYEQYF	TGTGCCAGCAGCCGACGGGGACTAGCGGGCTACGAGCAGTACTTC
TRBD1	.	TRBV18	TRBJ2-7	CASSRLGVTGNYEQYF	TGTGCCAGCTCACGGTTGGGGGTGACAGGGAACTACGAGCAGTACTTC
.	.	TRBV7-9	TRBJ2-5	CASGEGETQYF	TGTGCCAGCGGCGAGGGGGAGACCCAGTACTTC
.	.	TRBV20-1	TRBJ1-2	CSANLGYGYTF	TGCAGTGCCAACCTAGGGTATGGCTACACCTTC
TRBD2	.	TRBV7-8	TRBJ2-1	CASSLAGLAANNEQFF	TGTGCCAGCAGCTTAGCAGGACTAGCGGCTAACAATGAGCAGTTCTTC
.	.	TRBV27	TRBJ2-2	CASSPWDNTGELFF	TGTGCCAGCAGTCCCTGGGACAACACCGGGGAGCTGTTTTTT
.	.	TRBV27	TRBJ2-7	CASSLSTVGVPYEQYF	TGTGCCAGCAGTTTATCAACTGTAGGGGTACCCTACGAGCAGTACTTC
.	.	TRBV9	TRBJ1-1	CASSVGSGANTEAFF	TGTGCCAGCAGCGTAGGGAGTGGAGCGAACACTGAAGCTTTCTTT
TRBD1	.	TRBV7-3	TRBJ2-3	CASSLTGGPTDTQYF	TGTGCCAGCAGCTTAACAGGGGGCCCTACAGATACGCAGTATTTT
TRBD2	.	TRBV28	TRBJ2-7	CASSFSGGTYEQYF	TGTGCCAGCAGTTTCAGCGGGGGTACCTACGAGCAGTACTTC
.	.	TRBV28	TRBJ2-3	CASTPSSDTQYF	TGTGCCAGCACTCCGAGCTCAGATACGCAGTATTTT
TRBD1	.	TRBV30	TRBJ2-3	CAWSGGQGNLDTQYF	TGTGCCTGGAGCGGAGGACAGGGAAATTTAGATACGCAGTATTTT
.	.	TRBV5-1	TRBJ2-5	CASSRTNEETQYF	TGCGCCAGCAGCCGGACTAATGAAGAGACCCAGTACTTC
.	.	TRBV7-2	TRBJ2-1	CASSPRAGAYNEQFF	TGTGCCAGCAGCCCTCGGGCAGGGGCCTACAATGAGCAGTTCTTC
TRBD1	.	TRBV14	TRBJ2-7	CASSPGQGPYEQYF	TGTGCCAGCAGCCCCGGACAGGGACCCTACGAGCAGTACTTC
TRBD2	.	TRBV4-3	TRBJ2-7	CASSPGLGYEQYF	TGCGCCAGCAGCCCTGGACTAGGCTACGAGCAGTACTTC
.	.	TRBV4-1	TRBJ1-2	CASSQGPGLANYGYTF	TGCGCCAGCAGCCAAGGGCCGGGGCTTGCCAACTATGGCTACACCTTC
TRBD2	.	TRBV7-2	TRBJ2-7	CASSAYSGNSYEQYF	TGTGCCAGCAGCGCATACAGCGGGAACTCCTACGAGCAGTACTTC
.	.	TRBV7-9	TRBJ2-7	CASSYRDSYEQYF	TGTGCCAGCAGCTACAGGGATTCCTACGAGCAGTACTTC
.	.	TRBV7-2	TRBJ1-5	CASSLEQDQPQHF	TGTGCCAGCAGCTTAGAACAGGATCAGCCCCAGCATTTT
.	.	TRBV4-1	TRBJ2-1	CASRSRDIPHPDNEQFF	TGCGCCAGCAGATCCCGGGACATTCCCCATCCAGACAATGAGCAGTTCTTC